This TCR beta chain is drawn from a study of cytomegalovirus exposure and HLA in healthy donors. Notes on the study in general: Several of the most significant clusters appeared linked to common viral pathogens, based on a later analysis.

The CDR3 extends over 16 amino acids. Trimming pared 4 bases from V and 4 bases from J, leaving 17 bases between. In germline, CDR1 is MGHRA, CDR2 YSYEKL. Notes on this clone: As yet, its antigen is unknown.

Primers included in the PCR were 60 Vbeta and 13 Jbeta primers. Profiling relied on immunoSEQ multiplex PCR, and the TCRdb table lists in-frame clones only, not all of them. Its table lists some 56,000 clones. This sequence was found in a woman under 40 in good health and CMV-seropositive. Sequencing input: PBMCs. The chain joins TRBV4-1 to TRBJ1-5, with D perhaps TRBD1 (5 bases). As DNA, the CDR3 is TGCGCCAGCAGCCTAGCCCCAGGGCTGCGTAATCAGCCCCAGCATTTT. Its translation is CASSLAPGLRNQPQHF.